A single sample gave rise to the 5 T cell receptor beta chains below, sequenced in a study of cytomegalovirus exposure and HLA in healthy donors (dated by TCRdb to the late 2010s). Receptor amplification or capture employed the immunoSEQ multiplex PCR assay. The immuneACCESS repertoire file appears here via TCRdb, limited to in-frame rearrangements. These files lack a portion of the clones; in checked studies, under half of the deficit traces to unresolved V genes, and the cause of the others is not known. In this sample the table shows tens of thousands of clones, roughly 90% of which occur a single time. Jointly, the top ten make up 3.5% to 4% of the sample. The sequencing input was PBMCs. The origin of the receptors is a woman aged 18-35 years in good health and CMV-seropositive.

V is TRBV5-6 and J is TRBJ2-2, with 10 bases fitting TRBD1. This CDR3 is built from 16 residues. Germline V gene lookup returns CDR1 SGHDT and CDR2 YYEEEE. V trimming: 1 base; J trimming: 6 bases; junction bases outside the gene matches: 6. The DNA for the CDR3 is TGTGCCAGCAGCTTGCTGGGACAGGGGTTCTCCGGGGAGCTGTTTTTT. This encodes CASSLLGQGFSGELFF.

This clone was counted between two and nine times. The sample carries other DNA sequences with the same CDR3. The chain joins TRBV6-1 to TRBJ2-3, with 12 bases lining up with TRBD2. The CDR3 has 15 amino acids. Trimming cost V 2 bases and J 4 bases; bases outside gene matches: 1. CDR1 MNHNS and CDR2 SASEGT come from the germline V gene. CDR3 sequence: CASSELAGGPDTQYF. The CDR3 nucleotides are TGTGCCAGCAGTGAACTAGCGGGAGGGCCAGATACGCAGTATTTT.

The chain is built from TRBV4-1 and TRBJ1-5, with D unclear. This CDR3 is built from 13 residues. With 5 bases removed from V and 5 bases from J, the gap between germline ends came to 10 bases. Germline V CDR1 and CDR2: MGHRA, YSYEKL. CDR3 in amino acids: CASSIDWDQPQHF. CDR3 nucleotide sequence: TGCGCCAGCAGCATAGACTGGGATCAGCCCCAGCATTTT.

The V call is TRBV9, the J call TRBJ1-2, with TRBD1 matching 8 bases. After removal of 4 bases from V and 4 bases from J, the junction contained 6 bases not matched to a gene. This CDR3 is 14 amino acids long. CDR1 SGDLS and CDR2 YYNGEE come from the germline V gene. The CDR3 bases are TGTGCCAGCAGCCCCGGACAGGGCGGCTATGGCTACACCTTC. This sequence encodes CASSPGQGGYGYTF. The variable domain in full, completed from reference TRBV9 and TRBJ1-2, reads DSGVTQTPKHLITATGQRVTLRCSPRSGDLSVYWYQQSLDQGLQFLIQYYNGEERAKGNILERFSAQQFPDLHSELNLSSLELGDSALYFCASSPGQGGYGYTFGSGTRLTVV.

The chain recombines TRBV2 with TRBJ1-1; no definite D call. The CDR3 consists of 14 residues. Per the germline V gene, CDR1 is SNHLY and CDR2 is FYNNEI. V was shortened by 4 bases and J by 3 bases, with 12 bases between the two germline ends. CDR3 residues: CASSGVGEDTEAFF. The CDR3 DNA sequence: TGTGCCAGCAGTGGGGTAGGAGAGGACACTGAAGCTTTCTTT.